Below, one TCR beta chain is given with its context. This sample was taken from a study of blood T cell repertoires in COVID-19. Background on the study: Sample material is recorded as cDNA or gDNA derived from T cells, B-cell-depleted T cells, or PBMCs.

Participants came from about 24 US areas, aged roughly 18 to 95 years. Categorization into cohorts depended on clinical history that participants reported. Authors' processing steps: Counts of nucleated cells, estimated from reference gene primer amplification, were obtained. TCRdb's table, derived via immunoSEQ multiplex PCR, lists solely in-frame clones and lacks some. V, J and clone size reflect that table, while D and trimming were determined from the DNA. The table lists some 200,000 clones, roughly nine tenths of them singletons, with approximately 3.8% in the top ten. CDR1 and CDR2 from the germline V gene are SGHRS and YFSETQ. The CDR3 runs 15 residues. V gave up 4 bases and J gave up 0 bases, with 12 bases separating them.

The chain links TRBV5-1 to TRBJ2-3, with TRBD2 as a possible D gene (6 bases). The TCR originated in a woman aged 18-29 years in a cohort exposed to, infected with or recovered from COVID-19 (not recorded which). The sequenced sample was PBMCs or T cells enriched from blood (not recorded which). CDR3 DNA sequence: TGCGCCAGCAGCGGTATTAGCGGTAGCACAGATACGCAGTATTTT. Translated, it gives CASSGISGSTDTQYF.